This TCR beta chain was identified during a study of blood T cell repertoires in COVID-19. Germline CDR1 and CDR2: SGHVS and FNYEAQ. The CDR3 has 16 amino acids. V lost 3 bases, J lost 3 bases, and 14 bases lay in between. Individuals aged roughly 18 to 95 years were recruited from 20 to 25 US areas. Participants' own reports of clinical history determined their cohort assignment. In Cohort 3, a recovered donor had either two negative PCRs, clearance, or symptom resolution. Using immunoSEQ multiplex PCR, the repertoire was profiled, and TCRdb retains in-frame clones only, with some absent. The repertoire consists of a few hundred thousand clones, with about 90% occurring once and the leading ten covering roughly 0.94%.

The TCR originated in a woman in her twenties or thirties who had recovered from COVID-19. Sequenced input: PBMCs or T cells enriched from blood (not recorded which). The rearrangement joins TRBV7-6 to TRBJ2-2; D is perhaps TRBD1 (6 bases). CDR3 loop: CASSFATGPYTGELFF. The CDR3 bases are TGTGCCAGCAGCTTTGCTACAGGGCCGTACACCGGGGAGCTGTTTTTT.